A single sample is the source of the 3 T cell receptor beta chains below, sequenced in a study of CD8 T cells in ankylosing spondylitis. Notes on the study in general: A TCR beta motif of fewer than ten highly homologous variants seemed to mark ankylosing spondylitis blood.

MiXCR was run by TCRdb on the 5' RACE reads, yielding one entry per CDR3 protein. Of about 400,000 distinct CDR3 sequences listed, about a fifth were seen once; the top ten hold approximately 15%. No antigen has been identified for these receptors. The material sequenced was blood, either unsorted or a sorted T cell fraction (not recorded which). The receptors stem from a male donor with ankylosing spondylitis.

J is TRBJ2-7 and V is TRBV30; possibly TRBD2 for D (6 bases). Germline V gene lookup returns CDR1 GTSNPN and CDR2 SVGIG (reference sequence). Trimming cost V 0 bases and J 2 bases, with 11 bases left between them. The CDR3 is 14 amino acids. The CDR3 coding sequence is TGTGCCTGGAGTGTACTAGCATTTACCTACGAGCAGTACTTC. As protein: CAWSVLAFTYEQYF.

This clonotype was observed a handful of times. The V gene is TRBV5-1, the J gene TRBJ1-1; D uncertain. V shed 1 base and J shed 4 bases, with 17 bases lying between them. CDR3 size: 16 residues. Germline V gene lookup returns CDR1 SGHRS and CDR2 YFSETQ. The CDR3, as DNA: TGCGCCAGCAGCTTGAGCGGCGGCACAGCAGGCACTGAAGCTTTCTTT. Translating it yields CASSLSGGTAGTEAFF.

This clonotype was seen only a few times. This chain connects TRBV5-1 to TRBJ2-1; perhaps D is TRBD1 or TRBD2 (7 bases each). Trimming left V 2 bases short and J 5 bases short, with 20 bases between. The CDR3 is made up of 17 amino acids. Looked up from germline, CDR1 is SGHRS and CDR2 is YFSETQ. CDR3: CASSLGRGQGTDNEQFF. The CDR3 coding sequence is TGCGCCAGCAGCTTAGGGAGGGGGCAAGGGACAGACAATGAGCAGTTCTTC. Complete variable domain (other parts from reference TRBV5-1 and TRBJ2-1): KAGVTQTPRYLIKTRGQQVTLSCSPISGHRSVSWYQQTPGQGLQFLFEYFSETQRNKGNFPGRFSGRQFSNSRSEMNVSTLELGDSALYLCASSLGRGQGTDNEQFFGPGTRLTVL.